The present TCR beta chain was sequenced within a study of cytomegalovirus exposure and HLA in healthy donors. Regarding the study as a whole: The analysis excluded some indistinguishable V segments, including TRBV6-2 and TRBV6-3.

Turning to this clone: Its antigen is currently unknown.

Germline assignment: CDR1 SGHRS and CDR2 YFSETQ. CDR3 length: 14 residues. V lost 2 bases and J lost 4, with 7 bases in between. The PCR employed 60 Vbeta primers together with 13 Jbeta primers. Assay used: immunoSEQ multiplex PCR; TCRdb lists only in-frame clones, some missing. Of some 120,000 clones in the sample, 65% to 75% were seen once. Sequenced material: PBMCs. The receptor comes from a man in his forties or fifties in good health and CMV-seropositive. The chain recombines TRBV5-1 with TRBJ1-6; unclear D gene. CDR3 bases: TGCGCCAGCAGCTTAGGAGAGTATAATTCACCCCTCCACTTT. Translated: CASSLGEYNSPLHF.